Listed below are T cell receptor beta chains from one sample, sequenced in a study of cytomegalovirus exposure and HLA in healthy donors. Clones were sequenced by immunoSEQ multiplex PCR, and TCRdb holds only the in-frame ones, with some missing. The profile shows approximately 140,000 clones, about 60% of them singletons. Sequencing input: PBMCs. The receptors here all came from a woman in her sixties in good health and CMV-seropositive. Both conserved end residues are part of each CDR3. A D gene is named only where the DNA matches it firmly.

j_call | d_call | v_call | cdr3_aa
TRBJ2-5 | . | TRBV7-9 | CASSSPREGWGQETQYF
TRBJ1-2 | . | TRBV29-1 | CSVEDRVGYGYTF
TRBJ2-5 | . | TRBV10-1 | CASSDTPGPQETQYF
TRBJ1-1 | TRBD1 | TRBV25-1 | CASSIRGRTEAFF
TRBJ2-6 | . | TRBV7-8 | CASSLRQFPANVLTF
TRBJ1-1 | TRBD1 | TRBV5-1 | CASSSRQGLVTEAFF
TRBJ1-6 | . | TRBV6-5 | CASSQEYSYNSPLHF
TRBJ2-7 | . | TRBV5-1 | CASSPGGANEQYF
TRBJ1-5 | TRBD1 | TRBV6-5 | CASSPDRGRQPQHF
TRBJ2-2 | . | TRBV25-1 | CASSLRGIRDTGELFF
TRBJ1-4 | TRBD1 | TRBV15 | CATSRDQGQGYEKLFF
TRBJ2-7 | . | TRBV7-2 | CASSLGTRYEQYF
TRBJ1-4 | . | TRBV5-5 | CASSASGTTNEKLFF
TRBJ2-1 | . | TRBV5-1 | CASSTHGDYNEQFF
TRBJ1-4 | . | TRBV9 | CASSVGGANEKLFF
TRBJ2-1 | . | TRBV2 | CASTRSSYNEQFF
TRBJ2-3 | . | TRBV7-3 | CASSFTGPTDTQYF
TRBJ2-2 | . | TRBV6-5 | CASSYAPPTDTGELFF
TRBJ2-7 | . | TRBV28 | CASRPSGSYEQYF
TRBJ2-1 | TRBD2 | TRBV18 | CASSPFMAGGYNEQFF
TRBJ2-3 | TRBD2 | TRBV4-3 | CASSVGLAGGADTQYF
TRBJ2-1 | . | TRBV30 | CARGGPTQLPAYNEQFF
TRBJ2-5 | TRBD1 | TRBV5-8 | CASSTGTGKRETQYF
TRBJ1-1 | . | TRBV10-3 | CAIRNAAGNTEAFF
TRBJ2-7 | TRBD2 | TRBV28 | CASSLGVLAGRYEQYF
TRBJ2-2 | TRBD2 | TRBV12-5 | CASGLVLETSFPRTNTGELFF
TRBJ2-2 | TRBD2 | TRBV28 | CASTTGGEGTGELFF
TRBJ2-1 | TRBD1 | TRBV29-1 | CSVLQGAYYNEQFF
TRBJ2-5 | TRBD1 | TRBV19 | CASSGQGRETQYF
TRBJ2-1 | TRBD2 | TRBV7-7 | CASSLGDSGSSYNEQFF
TRBJ1-4 | . | TRBV15 | CATSRAGAENEKLFF
TRBJ2-7 | TRBD2 | TRBV5-1 | CASSPLAGVHYEQYF